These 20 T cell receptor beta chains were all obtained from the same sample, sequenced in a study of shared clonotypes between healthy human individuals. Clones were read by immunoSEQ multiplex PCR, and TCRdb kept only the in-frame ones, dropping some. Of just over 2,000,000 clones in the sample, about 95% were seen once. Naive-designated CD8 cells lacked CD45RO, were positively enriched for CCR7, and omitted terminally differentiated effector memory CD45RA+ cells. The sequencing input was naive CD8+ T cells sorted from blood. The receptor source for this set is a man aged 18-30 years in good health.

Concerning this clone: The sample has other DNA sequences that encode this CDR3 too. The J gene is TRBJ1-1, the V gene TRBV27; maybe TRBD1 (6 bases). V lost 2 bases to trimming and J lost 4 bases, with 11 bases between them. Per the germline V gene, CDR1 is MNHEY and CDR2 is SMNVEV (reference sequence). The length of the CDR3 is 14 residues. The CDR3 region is CASSLGGAGTEAFF. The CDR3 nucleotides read TGTGCCAGCAGTTTAGGGGGGGCAGGCACTGAAGCTTTCTTT.

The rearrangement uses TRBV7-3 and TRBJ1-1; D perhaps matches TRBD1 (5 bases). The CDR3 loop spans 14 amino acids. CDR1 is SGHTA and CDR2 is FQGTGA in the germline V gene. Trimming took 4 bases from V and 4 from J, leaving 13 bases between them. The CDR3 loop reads CASSSWPGGTEAFF. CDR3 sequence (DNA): TGTGCCAGCAGCTCCTGGCCCGGGGGCACTGAAGCTTTCTTT. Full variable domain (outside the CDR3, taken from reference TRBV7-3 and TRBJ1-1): GAGVSQTPSNKVTEKGKYVELRCDPISGHTALYWYRQSLGQGPEFLIYFQGTGAADDSGLPNDRFFAVRPEGSVSTLKIQRTERGDSAVYLCASSSWPGGTEAFFGQGTRLTVV.

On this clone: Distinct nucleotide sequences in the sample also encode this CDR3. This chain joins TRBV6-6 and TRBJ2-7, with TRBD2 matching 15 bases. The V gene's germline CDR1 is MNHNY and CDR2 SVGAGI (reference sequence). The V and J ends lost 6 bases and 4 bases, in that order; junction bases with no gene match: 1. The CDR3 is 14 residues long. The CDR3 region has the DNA TGTGCCAGCAGCGGACTAGCGGGAGGGTACGAGCAGTACTTC. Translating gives CASSGLAGGYEQYF.

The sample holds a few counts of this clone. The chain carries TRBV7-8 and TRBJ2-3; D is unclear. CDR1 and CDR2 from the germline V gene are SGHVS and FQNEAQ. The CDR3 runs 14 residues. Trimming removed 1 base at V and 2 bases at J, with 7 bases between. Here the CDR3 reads CASSLVGATDTQYF. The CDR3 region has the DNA TGTGCCAGCAGCTTAGTCGGTGCCACAGATACGCAGTATTTT.

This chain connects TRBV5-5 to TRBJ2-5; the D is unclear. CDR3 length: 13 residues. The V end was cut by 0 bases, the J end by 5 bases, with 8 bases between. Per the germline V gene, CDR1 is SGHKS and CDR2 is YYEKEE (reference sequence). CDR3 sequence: CASSLELGETQYF. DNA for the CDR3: TGTGCCAGCAGCTTGGAGCTGGGGGAGACCCAGTACTTC.

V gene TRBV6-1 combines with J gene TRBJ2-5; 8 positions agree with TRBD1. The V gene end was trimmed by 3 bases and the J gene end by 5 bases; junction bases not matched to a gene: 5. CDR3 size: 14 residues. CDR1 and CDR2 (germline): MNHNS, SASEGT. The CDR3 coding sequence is TGTGCCAGCAGTGAGCCAGGGGGCAGGGAGACCCAGTACTTC. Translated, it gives CASSEPGGRETQYF.

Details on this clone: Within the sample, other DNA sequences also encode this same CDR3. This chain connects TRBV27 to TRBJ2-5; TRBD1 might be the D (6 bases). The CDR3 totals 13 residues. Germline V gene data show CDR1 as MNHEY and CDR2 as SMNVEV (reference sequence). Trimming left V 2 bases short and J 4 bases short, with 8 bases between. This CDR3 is CASSLGGGETQYF. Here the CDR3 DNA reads TGTGCCAGCAGTTTAGGGGGCGGAGAGACCCAGTACTTC.

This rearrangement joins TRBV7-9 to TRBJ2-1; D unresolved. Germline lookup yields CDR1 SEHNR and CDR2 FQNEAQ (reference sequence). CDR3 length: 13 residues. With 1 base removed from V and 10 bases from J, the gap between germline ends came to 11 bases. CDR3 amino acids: CASSLGGSPEQFF. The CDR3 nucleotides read TGTGCCAGCAGCTTAGGCGGCAGCCCAGAGCAGTTCTTC.

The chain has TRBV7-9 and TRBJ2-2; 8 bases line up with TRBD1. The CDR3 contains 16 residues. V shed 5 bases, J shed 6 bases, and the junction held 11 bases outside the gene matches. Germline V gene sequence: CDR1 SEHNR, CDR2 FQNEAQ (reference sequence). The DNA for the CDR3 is TGTGCCAGCAGCCTCAGGGGGCAAGAGAAGTCCGGGGAGCTGTTTTTT. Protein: CASSLRGQEKSGELFF.

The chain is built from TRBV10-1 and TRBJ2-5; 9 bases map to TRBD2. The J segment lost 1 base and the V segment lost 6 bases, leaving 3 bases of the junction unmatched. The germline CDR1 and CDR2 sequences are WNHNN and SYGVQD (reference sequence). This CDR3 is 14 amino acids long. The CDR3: CASSSGGSQETQYF. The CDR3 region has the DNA TGCGCCAGCAGCAGCGGGGGGTCCCAAGAGACCCAGTACTTC.

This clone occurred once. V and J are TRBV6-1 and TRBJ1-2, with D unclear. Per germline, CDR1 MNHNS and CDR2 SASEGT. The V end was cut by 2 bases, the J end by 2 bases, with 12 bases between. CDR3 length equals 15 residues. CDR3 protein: CASSEYRAENYGYTF. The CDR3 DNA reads TGTGCCAGCAGTGAATACCGGGCTGAGAACTATGGCTACACCTTC.

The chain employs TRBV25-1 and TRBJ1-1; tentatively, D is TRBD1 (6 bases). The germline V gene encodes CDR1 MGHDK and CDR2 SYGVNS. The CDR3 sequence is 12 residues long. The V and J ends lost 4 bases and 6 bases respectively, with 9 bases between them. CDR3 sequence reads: CASSVQGAEAFF. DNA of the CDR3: TGTGCCAGCAGTGTACAGGGCGCTGAAGCTTTCTTT. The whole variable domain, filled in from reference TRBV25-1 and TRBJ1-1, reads EADIYQTPRYLVIGTGKKITLECSQTMGHDKMYWYQQDPGMELHLIHYSYGVNSTEKGDLSSESTVSRIRTEHFPLTLESARPSHTSQYLCASSVQGAEAFFGQGTRLTVV.

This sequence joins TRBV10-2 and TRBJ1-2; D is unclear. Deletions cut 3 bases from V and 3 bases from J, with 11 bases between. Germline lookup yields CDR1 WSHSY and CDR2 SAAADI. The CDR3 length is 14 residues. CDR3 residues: CASSDGIIDYGYTF. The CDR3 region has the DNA TGCGCCAGCAGTGACGGAATAATCGACTATGGCTACACCTTC.

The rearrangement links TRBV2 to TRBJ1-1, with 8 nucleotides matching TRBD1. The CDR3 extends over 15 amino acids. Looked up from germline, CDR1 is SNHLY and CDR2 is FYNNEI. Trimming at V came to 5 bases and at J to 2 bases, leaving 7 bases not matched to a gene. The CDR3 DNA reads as TGTGCCAGCAGTCAGGGGGCGCTGGGAAACACTGAAGCTTTCTTT. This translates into CASSQGALGNTEAFF.

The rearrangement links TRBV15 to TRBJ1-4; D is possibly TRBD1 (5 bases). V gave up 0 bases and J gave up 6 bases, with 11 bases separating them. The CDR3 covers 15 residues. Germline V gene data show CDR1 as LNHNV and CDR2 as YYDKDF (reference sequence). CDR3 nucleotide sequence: TGTGCCACCAGCAGAGACCGGGTAGGGGATGAAAAACTGTTTTTT. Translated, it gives CATSRDRVGDEKLFF.

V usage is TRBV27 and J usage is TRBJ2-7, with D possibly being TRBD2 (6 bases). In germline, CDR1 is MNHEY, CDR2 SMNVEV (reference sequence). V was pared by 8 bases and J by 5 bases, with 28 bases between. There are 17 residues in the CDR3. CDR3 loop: CASGPLGTLGIGHEQYF. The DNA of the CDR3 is TGTGCCAGCGGACCCCTTGGGACTCTCGGAATTGGCCACGAGCAGTACTTC.

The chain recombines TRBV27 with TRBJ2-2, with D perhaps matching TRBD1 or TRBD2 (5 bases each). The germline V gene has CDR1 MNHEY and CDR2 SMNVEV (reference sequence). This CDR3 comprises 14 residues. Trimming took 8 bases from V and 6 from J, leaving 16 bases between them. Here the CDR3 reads CASFTLGAAGELFF. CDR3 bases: TGTGCCAGCTTTACGCTCGGGGCTGCCGGGGAGCTGTTTTTT.

Here the CDR3 DNA reads TGCGCCAGCAGCCAATTAGGGGCAACGGAGACCCAGTACTTC. This codes for CASSQLGATETQYF. This sequence joins TRBV4-1 and TRBJ2-5; maybe TRBD1 (5 bases). CDR1 is MGHRA and CDR2 is YSYEKL in the germline V gene. The CDR3 is 14 residues long. Trimming removed 2 bases from V and 5 bases from J, with 12 bases in between.

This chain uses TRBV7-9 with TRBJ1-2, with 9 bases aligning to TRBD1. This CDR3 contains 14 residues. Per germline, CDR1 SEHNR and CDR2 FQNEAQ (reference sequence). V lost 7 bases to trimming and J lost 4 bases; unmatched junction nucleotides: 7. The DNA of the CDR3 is TGTGCCAGCAACCTACCGGGACAGGGCTATGGCTACACCTTC. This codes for CASNLPGQGYGYTF. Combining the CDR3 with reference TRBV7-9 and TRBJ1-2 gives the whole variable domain DTGVSQNPRHKITKRGQNVTFRCDPISEHNRLYWYRQTLGQGPEFLTYFQNEAQLEKSRLLSDRFSAERPKGSFSTLEIQRTEQGDSAMYLCASNLPGQGYGYTFGSGTRLTVV.

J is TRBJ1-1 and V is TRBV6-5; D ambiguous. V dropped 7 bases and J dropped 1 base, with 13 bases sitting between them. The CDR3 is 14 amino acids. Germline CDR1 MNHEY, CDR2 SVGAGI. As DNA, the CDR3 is TGTGCCAGCACCCTAAGTGGTCGGAACACTGAAGCTTTCTTT. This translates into CASTLSGRNTEAFF.